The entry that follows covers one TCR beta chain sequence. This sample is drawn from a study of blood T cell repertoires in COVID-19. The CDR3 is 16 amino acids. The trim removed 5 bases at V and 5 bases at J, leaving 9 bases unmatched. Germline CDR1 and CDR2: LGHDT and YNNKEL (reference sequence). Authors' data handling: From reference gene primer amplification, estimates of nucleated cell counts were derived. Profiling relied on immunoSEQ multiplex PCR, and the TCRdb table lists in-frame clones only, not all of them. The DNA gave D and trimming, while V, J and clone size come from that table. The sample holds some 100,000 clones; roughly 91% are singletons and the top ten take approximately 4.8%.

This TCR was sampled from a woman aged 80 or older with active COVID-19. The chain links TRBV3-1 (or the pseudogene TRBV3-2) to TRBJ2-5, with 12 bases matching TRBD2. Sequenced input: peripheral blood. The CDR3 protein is CASSNGLAGYRETQYF. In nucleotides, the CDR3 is TGTGCCAGCAGCAACGGACTAGCGGGATATCGGGAGACCCAGTACTTC.